What follows are 17 T cell receptor beta chains derived from one specimen sequenced in a study of shared clonotypes between healthy human individuals. Naive-designated CD8 cells lacked CD45RO, were positively enriched for CCR7, and omitted terminally differentiated effector memory CD45RA+ cells. Sequencing used immunoSEQ multiplex PCR; TCRdb keeps in-frame clones, though not all of them. Found here are 700,000 to 950,000 clones, 95% to 97% of them singletons; the top ten hold about 0.25%. The sample taken for sequencing was naive CD8+ T cells sorted from blood. The receptors come from a man aged 25 to 40 in good health.

This sequence joins TRBV27 and TRBJ2-3; D might be TRBD2 (5 bases). Between the trimmed V and J ends, which lost 5 bases and 2 bases, there was a span of 11 bases. Germline V gene sequence: CDR1 MNHEY, CDR2 SMNVEV (reference sequence). This CDR3 is 14 amino acids long. CDR3 sequence reads: CASSGSGYTDTQYF. The CDR3 DNA sequence: TGTGCCAGCAGTGGAAGCGGATACACAGATACGCAGTATTTT.

This clone was seen a single time. Additional DNA sequences in this sample encode the identical CDR3. The rearrangement uses TRBV7-9 and TRBJ2-7; D not resolved. Looked up from germline, CDR1 is SEHNR and CDR2 is FQNEAQ (reference sequence). The CDR3 consists of 10 residues. V shed 1 base and J shed 7 bases, with 2 bases lying between them. This CDR3 is CASSLVEQYF. CDR3 coding DNA: TGTGCCAGCAGCTTAGTTGAGCAGTACTTC.

J is TRBJ2-7 and V is TRBV10-1; TRBD2 agrees at 10 bases. Trimming removed 5 bases from V and 1 base from J; junction bases left unmatched: 5. The CDR3 sequence is 15 residues long. CDR1 is WNHNN and CDR2 is SYGVQD in the germline V gene (reference sequence). CDR3: CASSPSGSRSYEQYF. The CDR3, as DNA: TGCGCCAGCAGTCCTAGCGGGAGTAGGTCCTACGAGCAGTACTTC.

The chain joins TRBV19 to TRBJ1-1, with D maybe TRBD1 (6 bases). The CDR3 length is 15 residues. CDR1 is LNHDA, CDR2 SQIVND, per germline (reference sequence). V was cut by 2 bases and J by 1 base, with 11 bases left in between. The CDR3 here is CASSITARGNTEAFF. In nucleotides, the CDR3 is TGTGCCAGTAGTATAACGGCCAGGGGGAACACTGAAGCTTTCTTT. Complete variable domain (other parts from reference TRBV19 and TRBJ1-1): DGGITQSPKYLFRKEGQNVTLSCEQNLNHDAMYWYRQDPGQGLRLIYYSQIVNDFQKGDIAEGYSVSREKKESFPLTVTSAQKNPTAFYLCASSITARGNTEAFFGQGTRLTVV.

The genes are TRBV2 and TRBJ2-7; D is possibly TRBD2 (5 bases). The CDR3 totals 13 residues. The germline V and J ends were trimmed by 0 bases and 9 bases, with 12 bases remaining between them. Germline V gene lookup returns CDR1 SNHLY and CDR2 FYNNEI. In DNA, the CDR3 is TGTGCCAGCAGTGAAGCAACGGGGATCGGGCAGTACTTC. It specifies CASSEATGIGQYF.

CDR3 protein: CASSQADRGVNEQFF. In DNA, the CDR3 is TGCGCCAGCAGCCAAGCCGACAGGGGGGTAAATGAGCAGTTCTTC. V usage is TRBV4-1 and J usage is TRBJ2-1, with TRBD1 identical over 9 bases. Trimming cost V 1 base and J 7 bases; bases outside gene matches: 5. Germline V gives CDR1 MGHRA, CDR2 YSYEKL. CDR3 size: 15 residues.

The rearrangement uses TRBV27 and TRBJ1-4; D unclear. Per the germline V gene, CDR1 is MNHEY and CDR2 is SMNVEV (reference sequence). Trimming left V 2 bases short and J 0 bases short, with 4 bases between. The CDR3 consists of 14 residues. CDR3 in DNA: TGTGCCAGCAGTTTAGTTGCAACTAATGAAAAACTGTTTTTT. It is translated as CASSLVATNEKLFF.

The chain couples TRBV11-2 to TRBJ2-5, with D perhaps TRBD2 (7 bases). The CDR3 is 17 amino acids. The germline V gene has CDR1 SGHAT and CDR2 FQNNGV. V was cut by 6 bases and J by 5 bases, with 25 bases left in between. The DNA of the CDR3 is TGTGCCAGCAGTCCCTTGGGGGGGGCGCCCACTTATGAGACCCAGTACTTC. Amino acids: CASSPLGGAPTYETQYF.

The chain has TRBV9 and TRBJ2-7, with D perhaps TRBD1 (6 bases). Trimming stripped 6 bases from V and 1 base from J, with 23 bases between. This CDR3 region has 17 residues. CDR1 is SGDLS and CDR2 is YYNGEE in the germline V gene. The CDR3 protein is CASTSEPDNQGSYEQYF. The CDR3 nucleotides read TGTGCCAGCACCTCCGAACCTGACAACCAGGGGTCCTACGAGCAGTACTTC. Together with reference TRBV9 and TRBJ2-7, the CDR3 gives the full variable domain: DSGVTQTPKHLITATGQRVTLRCSPRSGDLSVYWYQQSLDQGLQFLIQYYNGEERAKGNILERFSAQQFPDLHSELNLSSLELGDSALYFCASTSEPDNQGSYEQYFGPGTRLTVT.

The chain employs TRBV5-1 and TRBJ2-7; D not resolved. The CDR3 spans 16 residues. Trimming shortened V by 4 bases and J by 3 bases, and 20 bases separated the two germline ends. The germline V gene encodes CDR1 SGHRS and CDR2 YFSETQ. The CDR3 is CASSPLQDTGNYEQYF. In nucleotides, the CDR3 is TGCGCCAGCAGCCCACTACAAGACACCGGCAACTACGAGCAGTACTTC.

V usage is TRBV2 and J usage is TRBJ2-3, with 8 bases aligning to TRBD2. The CDR3 is 15 residues long. V lost 7 bases and J lost 7; bases outside the gene matches: 13. The germline gives CDR1 SNHLY, CDR2 FYNNEI. The CDR3 is CASIPSGGPLYTQYF. DNA for the CDR3: TGTGCCAGCATCCCCTCGGGAGGGCCGTTATATACGCAGTATTTT.

The chain uses TRBV4-1 and TRBJ1-2; D is perhaps TRBD1 (6 bases). The V and J ends lost 0 bases and 6 bases respectively, with 8 bases between them. This CDR3 is built from 13 residues. The germline V gene has CDR1 MGHRA and CDR2 YSYEKL. CDR3 coding DNA: TGCGCCAGCAGCCAAGAGGACAGCAATGGCTACACCTTC. It translates to CASSQEDSNGYTF.

The chain has TRBV4-1 and TRBJ2-7; D gene uncertain. Germline V gene sequence: CDR1 MGHRA, CDR2 YSYEKL. Trimming shortened V by 2 bases and J by 3 bases, and 20 bases separated the two germline ends. The CDR3 has 17 amino acids. The CDR3 DNA reads TGCGCCAGCAGCCAACACAACGAAGGAGTCAGGCACTACGAGCAGTACTTC. Its protein is CASSQHNEGVRHYEQYF.

The rearrangement joins TRBV7-9 to TRBJ2-4; 13 bases are shared with TRBD2. Germline loops: CDR1 SEHNR, CDR2 FQNEAQ (reference sequence). This CDR3 region has 15 residues. The trim removed 5 bases at V and 3 bases at J, leaving 1 base unmatched. For the CDR3, the DNA is TGTGCCAGCAGCACTAGCGGGAGGGTCAAAAACATTCAGTACTTC. Protein: CASSTSGRVKNIQYF.

The gene calls are TRBV18 and TRBJ2-7, with TRBD2 matching 8 bases. Germline V gene lookup returns CDR1 KGHSH and CDR2 LQKENI. J lost 3 bases, V lost 3 bases, and 10 bases had no gene match. The CDR3 contains 16 residues. This CDR3 reads CASSPIAGSPFYEQYF. As DNA, the CDR3 is TGTGCCAGCTCACCTATAGCGGGATCTCCGTTCTACGAGCAGTACTTC. The variable domain in full, completed from reference TRBV18 and TRBJ2-7, reads NAGVMQNPRHLVRRRGQEARLRCSPMKGHSHVYWYRQLPEEGLKFMVYLQKENIIDESGMPKERFSAEFPKEGPSILRIQQVVRGDSAAYFCASSPIAGSPFYEQYFGPGTRLTVT.

Comment on this clone: The identical CDR3 is also encoded by other nucleotide sequences in the sample. The chain carries TRBV29-1 and TRBJ2-5, with TRBD2 matching 9 bases. The CDR3 is 14 residues long. Germline-derived CDR1 and CDR2 are SQVTM and ANQGSEA. The V and J ends lost 2 bases and 4 bases, in that order; junction bases with no gene match: 5. The CDR3 loop is CSVEWASGIETQYF. The CDR3 bases are TGCAGCGTTGAATGGGCTAGCGGGATAGAGACCCAGTACTTC.

V gene TRBV6-1 combines with J gene TRBJ2-1; a possible D gene is TRBD1 (5 bases). CDR3 length: 15 residues. Trimming removed 2 bases at V and 3 bases at J, with 11 bases between. In germline, CDR1 is MNHNS, CDR2 SASEGT. CDR3 residues: CASSERGTVYNEQFF. The CDR3 DNA is TGTGCCAGCAGTGAAAGGGGTACGGTCTACAATGAGCAGTTCTTC.